This TCR beta chain was sequenced for a study of cytomegalovirus exposure and HLA in healthy donors. On this clone: No antigen is known for it.

This CDR3 contains 14 residues. Germline assignment: CDR1 GTSNPN and CDR2 SVGIG (reference sequence). V shed 2 bases and J 7 bases; nucleotides not matched to a gene: 6. Study-wide findings and caveats: It was likely that a cluster of highly shared sequence variants was a sequencing artifact. Trimming of TCR beta V- and J-genes showed a link, identified in a later analysis, to a missense DCLRE1C variant. A prior analysis recorded that most TCR beta V segments were productive about 90% or about 30% of the time.

Vbeta (60) and Jbeta (13) primers were used in the PCR. Here immunoSEQ multiplex PCR was the method, and the copy in TCRdb shows in-frame clones only, minus some. The data hold roughly 130,000 clones, with around three quarters observed a single time. This chain links TRBV30 with TRBJ1-2, with 11 bases that match TRBD1. The sequence was collected from a man aged 18 to 30 in good health and CMV-seronegative. The sample comprised PBMCs. The CDR3 reads CAWSNGGQGAGYTF. As DNA, the CDR3 is TGTGCCTGGAGTAACGGTGGACAGGGGGCTGGCTACACCTTC.